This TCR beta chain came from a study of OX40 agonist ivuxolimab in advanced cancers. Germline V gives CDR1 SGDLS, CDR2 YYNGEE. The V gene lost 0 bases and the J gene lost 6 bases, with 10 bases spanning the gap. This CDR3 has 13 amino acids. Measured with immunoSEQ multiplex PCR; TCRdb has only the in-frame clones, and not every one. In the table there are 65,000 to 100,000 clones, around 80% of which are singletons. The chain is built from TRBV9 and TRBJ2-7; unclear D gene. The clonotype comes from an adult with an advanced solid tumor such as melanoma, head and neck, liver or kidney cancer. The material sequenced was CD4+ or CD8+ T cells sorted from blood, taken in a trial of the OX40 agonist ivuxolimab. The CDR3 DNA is TGTGCCAGCAGCGTAGGGCCCGGATTCGAGCAGTACTTC. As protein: CASSVGPGFEQYF.